The entry that follows covers one TCR beta chain sequence. This CDR3 region has 15 residues. The V and J ends lost 2 bases and 4 bases respectively, with 14 bases between them. Germline V CDR1 and CDR2: MNHNY, SVGAGI (reference sequence). This record belongs to a study of PD-1 blockade in classical Hodgkin lymphoma. Only in-frame clones appear in the TCRdb table, and some are missing; sequencing was by immunoSEQ multiplex PCR. The sample records more than 140,000 clones, nearly 80% being singletons. Relapse after autologous stem cell transplantation occurred in every patient, and brentuximab vedotin exposure varied.

The clonotype was recovered from a human donor with classical Hodgkin lymphoma. Sequenced material: peripheral blood mononuclear cells (PBMCs), taken before the second cycle of nivolumab. V and J are TRBV6-6 and TRBJ1-2; D is possibly TRBD1 (5 bases). CDR3 bases: TGTGCCAGCAGTTACCTCGCTCGACAGTCCTATGGCTACACCTTC. Its translation is CASSYLARQSYGYTF.